This T cell receptor (beta chain) was sequenced for a study of CD8 T cells in ankylosing spondylitis. Germline CDR1 is MNHNS and CDR2 is SASEGT. The CDR3 runs 14 residues. Trimming cost V 4 bases and J 1 base, with 9 bases left between them. This clonotype was seen ten or more times. Its antigen is currently unknown. Quantitative barcoded 5'-RACE was used to prepare TCR beta libraries. TCRdb reanalysed the 5' RACE reads using MiXCR and keeps one entry per CDR3 protein. The table includes around 88,000 distinct CDR3 sequences, about 9.1% detected once. Study-wide findings and caveats: Disease-linked clones had a CD8+ phenotype and relatively low frequency in peripheral blood. There was reportedly significant enrichment of clones that were disease-linked in matched ankylosing spondylitis synovial fluid.

The rearrangement uses TRBV6-1 and TRBJ2-3; D gene unclear. The TCR originated in a male donor with ankylosing spondylitis or in good health (not recorded which). The sequenced sample consisted of blood, either unsorted or a sorted T cell fraction (not recorded which). The CDR3 region is CASSVRAGTDTQYF. The CDR3, as DNA: TGTGCCAGCAGTGTTAGGGCAGGCACAGATACGCAGTATTTT.